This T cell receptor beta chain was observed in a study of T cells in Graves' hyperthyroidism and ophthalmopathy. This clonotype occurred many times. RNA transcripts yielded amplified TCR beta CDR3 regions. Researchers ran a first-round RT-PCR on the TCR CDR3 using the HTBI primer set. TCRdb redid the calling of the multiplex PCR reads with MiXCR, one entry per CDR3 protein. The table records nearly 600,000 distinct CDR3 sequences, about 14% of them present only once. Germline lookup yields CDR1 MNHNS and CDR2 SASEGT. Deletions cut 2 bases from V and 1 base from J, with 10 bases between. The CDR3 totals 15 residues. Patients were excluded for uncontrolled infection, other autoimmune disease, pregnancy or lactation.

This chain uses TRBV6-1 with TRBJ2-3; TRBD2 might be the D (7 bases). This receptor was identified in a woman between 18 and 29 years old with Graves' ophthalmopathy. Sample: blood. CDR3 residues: CASSEWGGRTDTQYF. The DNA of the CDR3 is TGTGCCAGCAGTGAATGGGGGGGCCGCACAGATACGCAGTATTTT.